This is a list of T cell receptor beta chains from one sample in a study of molecular identifiers for immune sequencing clone quantification. TCRdb recomputed calls from the PCR reads with MiXCR, one row per CDR3 protein. This table has hundreds of thousands of distinct CDR3 sequences, just under 20% appearing once. The source material was naive CD8+ T cells from blood, with Jurkat cell RNA spiked in. The receptors derive from a human donor in good health. Some libraries in this study had Jurkat cell RNA spiked in. Each CDR3 is given with its conserved first and last residue.

CDR3aa: CASSPSGGTYNEQFF
v_gene: TRBV7-2
j_gene: TRBJ2-1

CDR3aa: CSARDPLSGYEQYF
v_gene: TRBV20-1
j_gene: TRBJ2-7

CDR3aa: CASSVYGEETQYF
v_gene: TRBV11-3
j_gene: TRBJ2-5

CDR3aa: CASSWRAEQYF
v_gene: TRBV7-9
j_gene: TRBJ2-7

CDR3aa: CASSSRLQGFQSSSGANVLTF
v_gene: TRBV7-9
j_gene: TRBJ2-6

CDR3aa: CASSQSASYEQYF
v_gene: TRBV12-3/TRBV12-4
j_gene: TRBJ2-7

CDR3aa: CASSQGQGVGNQPQHF
v_gene: TRBV4-1
j_gene: TRBJ1-5

CDR3aa: CASSFEGSAYEQYF
v_gene: TRBV27
j_gene: TRBJ2-7

CDR3aa: CASGLGFTEAFF
v_gene: TRBV7-9
j_gene: TRBJ1-1

CDR3aa: CSARDFGSWGTEAFF
v_gene: TRBV20-1
j_gene: TRBJ1-1

CDR3aa: CASSQADRAHGYTF
v_gene: TRBV3-1
j_gene: TRBJ1-2

CDR3aa: CASSSEGQNTEAFF
v_gene: TRBV5-1
j_gene: TRBJ1-1

CDR3aa: CASSPDSFSHPRTEAFF
v_gene: TRBV12-3/TRBV12-4
j_gene: TRBJ1-1

CDR3aa: CSARDLDFPANYGYTF
v_gene: TRBV20-1
j_gene: TRBJ1-2

CDR3aa: CSVAQGATEAFF
v_gene: TRBV29-1
j_gene: TRBJ1-1

CDR3aa: CASSIADSTDTQYF
v_gene: TRBV19
j_gene: TRBJ2-3

CDR3aa: CASSLDGTNYGYTF
v_gene: TRBV27
j_gene: TRBJ1-2

CDR3aa: CASSQSRQGEGAYEQYF
v_gene: TRBV4-3
j_gene: TRBJ2-7

CDR3aa: CASSKSPGTPAEAFF
v_gene: TRBV7-6
j_gene: TRBJ1-1

CDR3aa: CAWSREASQAYEQYF
v_gene: TRBV30
j_gene: TRBJ2-7

CDR3aa: CASSTAGGEQFF
v_gene: TRBV12-3/TRBV12-4
j_gene: TRBJ2-1

CDR3aa: CASSWGSGTDTYEQYF
v_gene: TRBV27
j_gene: TRBJ2-7

CDR3aa: CASSPPTRKYEQYF
v_gene: TRBV12-3/TRBV12-4
j_gene: TRBJ2-7

CDR3aa: CASSLAPGGAGYEQFF
v_gene: TRBV7-2
j_gene: TRBJ2-1

CDR3aa: CASSPAAGGYEQYF
v_gene: TRBV3-1
j_gene: TRBJ2-7

CDR3aa: CASSLWHGTPLEETQYF
v_gene: TRBV28
j_gene: TRBJ2-5

CDR3aa: CSATPGRRPNEQFF
v_gene: TRBV20-1
j_gene: TRBJ2-1

CDR3aa: CASSPSTSGGYEQYF
v_gene: TRBV4-1
j_gene: TRBJ2-7

CDR3aa: CASSFLQGAYEQYF
v_gene: TRBV28
j_gene: TRBJ2-7

CDR3aa: CASSLEDNSYEQYF
v_gene: TRBV7-9
j_gene: TRBJ2-7

CDR3aa: CASSLGTSGANTGELFF
v_gene: TRBV5-4
j_gene: TRBJ2-2

CDR3aa: CASSLDVREGYEQYF
v_gene: TRBV7-2
j_gene: TRBJ2-7

CDR3aa: CASSLGENQPQHF
v_gene: TRBV12-3/TRBV12-4
j_gene: TRBJ1-5

CDR3aa: CSVVEDSSFYGYTF
v_gene: TRBV29-1
j_gene: TRBJ1-2

CDR3aa: CASRMGYYEQYF
v_gene: TRBV28
j_gene: TRBJ2-7

CDR3aa: CASSQDVRETQYF
v_gene: TRBV4-3
j_gene: TRBJ2-5

CDR3aa: CASSQAGEETQYF
v_gene: TRBV4-2
j_gene: TRBJ2-5

CDR3aa: CATRRVGYRGPGEQFF
v_gene: TRBV6-5
j_gene: TRBJ2-1